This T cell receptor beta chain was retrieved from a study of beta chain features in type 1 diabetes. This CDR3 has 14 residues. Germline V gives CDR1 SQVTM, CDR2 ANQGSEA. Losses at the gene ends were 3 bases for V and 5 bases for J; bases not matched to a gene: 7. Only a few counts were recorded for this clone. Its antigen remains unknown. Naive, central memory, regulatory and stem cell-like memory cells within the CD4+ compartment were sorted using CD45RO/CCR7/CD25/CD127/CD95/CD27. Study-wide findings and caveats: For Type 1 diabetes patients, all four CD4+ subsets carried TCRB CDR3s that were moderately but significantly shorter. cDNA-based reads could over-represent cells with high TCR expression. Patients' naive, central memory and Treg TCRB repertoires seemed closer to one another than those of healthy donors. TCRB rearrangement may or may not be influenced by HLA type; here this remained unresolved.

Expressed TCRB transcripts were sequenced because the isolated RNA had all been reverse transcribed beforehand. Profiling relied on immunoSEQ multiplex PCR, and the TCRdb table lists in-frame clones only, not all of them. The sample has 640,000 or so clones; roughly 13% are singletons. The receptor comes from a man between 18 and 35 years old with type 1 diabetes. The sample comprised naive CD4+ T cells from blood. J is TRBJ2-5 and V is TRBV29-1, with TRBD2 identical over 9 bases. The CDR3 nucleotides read TGCAGCGTTGATCCTAGCGGGGTTAGGGAGACCCAGTACTTC. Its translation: CSVDPSGVRETQYF.